This TCR beta chain is drawn from a study of blood T cell repertoires in COVID-19. This table comes from immunoSEQ multiplex PCR, and its TCRdb copy is limited to in-frame clones, with some not included. In the table there are hundreds of thousands of clones, about 82% of which are singletons. CDR1 SGHDN and CDR2 FVKESK come from the germline V gene. This CDR3 region has 13 residues. On this clone itself: One end of the junction is discordant with germline, which a read error may explain.

The rearrangement joins TRBV14 to TRBJ2-7; a weak D match, TRBD2 (6 bases). The sequence came from a woman of 80 years or more with acute or convalescent COVID-19. The specimen was peripheral blood. The CDR3 reads CATSPMRGGEQYF. CDR3 coding DNA: TGTGCCACCAGCCCAATGAGGGGAGGCGAGCAGTACTTC.